Below, 8 T cell receptor beta chains from the same sample are listed, as sequenced in a study of Ad26.COV2.S vaccination and SARS-CoV-2 variants. The treatment was: about 20 received Ad26.COV2.S at low or high dose, single or two shots; about five received placebo; per-sample allocation not given. Collection of samples fell on day 63 after the first vaccine or placebo injection. Sequencing was performed with immunoSEQ multiplex PCR; in TCRdb, only in-frame clones are kept and a portion is missing. In the table there are about 390,000 clones, about 90% of which are singletons. Material: peripheral blood, obtained in a trial of Ad26.COV2.S vaccine versus placebo. The receptors shown here come from a person between 18 and 60 years old who received the Ad26.COV2.S COVID-19 vaccine or a placebo.

The chain links TRBV6-5 to TRBJ1-2; 8 nucleotides line up with TRBD1. Germline-derived CDR1 and CDR2 are MNHEY and SVGAGI. The V and J ends lost 1 base and 6 bases, in that order; junction bases with no gene match: 4. The CDR3 sequence is 14 residues long. In nucleotides, the CDR3 is TGTGCCAGCAGTTACTATAGACAGGGGAATGGCTACACCTTC. This gives the protein CASSYYRQGNGYTF.

J is TRBJ1-1 and V is TRBV28, with D uncertain. The CDR3 length is 14 residues. With 1 base removed from V and 3 bases from J, the gap between germline ends came to 9 bases. The germline CDR1 and CDR2 sequences are MDHEN and SYDVKM. The CDR3 here is CASSLSSRDTEAFF. The CDR3 nucleotides read TGTGCCAGCAGTTTATCGTCTCGGGACACTGAAGCTTTCTTT.

The V call is TRBV27, the J call TRBJ2-5; 13 nucleotides match TRBD2. CDR3 size: 16 residues. CDR1 is MNHEY, CDR2 SMNVEV, per germline (reference sequence). The ends lost 5 bases at V and 0 bases at J; junction bases unmatched: 3. The CDR3 nucleotides read TGTGCCAGCAGTCCGACTAGCGGGGGGCACCAAGAGACCCAGTACTTC. It yields the protein CASSPTSGGHQETQYF.

The gene calls are TRBV7-8 and TRBJ2-3, with D unresolved. This CDR3 comprises 16 residues. CDR1 and CDR2 from the germline V gene are SGHVS and FQNEAQ. V lost 5 bases to trimming and J lost 2 bases, with 17 bases between them. CDR3 coding DNA: TGTGCCAGCAGCCCTCCCCGGGCCATAATCACAGATACGCAGTATTTT. It is translated as CASSPPRAIITDTQYF. Together with reference TRBV7-8 and TRBJ2-3, the CDR3 gives the full variable domain: GAGVSQSPRYKVAKRGQDVALRCDPISGHVSLFWYQQALGQGPEFLTYFQNEAQLDKSGLPSDRFFAERPEGSVSTLKIQRTQQEDSAVYLCASSPPRAIITDTQYFGPGTRLTVL.

This clone was picked up a small number of times. The V and J genes are TRBV7-8 and TRBJ1-1; TRBD1 matches 8 bases. Germline CDR1 and CDR2: SGHVS and FQNEAQ. Trimming took 5 bases from V and 11 from J; bases not matched to a gene: 7. CDR3 length: 12 amino acids. The CDR3, as DNA: TGTGCCAGCAGCCCGACAGGGGAGAGGGCTTTCTTT. Amino acid sequence: CASSPTGERAFF.

V and J are TRBV2 and TRBJ2-5; D might be TRBD1 (6 bases). The CDR3 runs to 15 residues. Germline CDR1 reads SNHLY; CDR2 reads FYNNEI. V was pared by 6 bases and J by 5 bases, with 19 bases between. CDR3: CASSLPGVRWETQYF. The CDR3 nucleotides read TGTGCCAGCAGCCTACCAGGGGTCAGGTGGGAGACCCAGTACTTC.

This clone showed up just a few times. The chain combines TRBV7-9 with TRBJ1-2, with D possibly being TRBD1 (5 bases). Looked up from germline, CDR1 is SEHNR and CDR2 is FQNEAQ (reference sequence). There are 16 residues in the CDR3. V was cut by 5 bases and J by 1 base, with 17 bases left in between. CDR3 protein: CASSPGRAEFNYGYTF. The CDR3 DNA follows: TGTGCCAGCAGCCCGGGACGGGCAGAATTTAACTATGGCTACACCTTC.

This clone appeared once. The chain has TRBV6-4 and TRBJ2-1; TRBD2 aligns across 8 bases. CDR3 size: 15 residues. Germline values: CDR1 MRHNA, CDR2 SNTAGT. J was trimmed by 4 bases and V by 5 bases; bases with no gene match: 7. The CDR3 loop is CASSPAASGYNEQFF. The DNA for the CDR3 is TGTGCCAGCAGTCCCGCGGCTAGCGGGTACAATGAGCAGTTCTTC.